The 5 T cell receptor beta chains below come from one sample, sequenced in a study of T cells in Graves' hyperthyroidism and ophthalmopathy (dated by TCRdb to the late 2010s). The receptor library was made with multiplex PCR. The sample was run on an Illumina HiSeq 2000. Amplification of TCR beta CDR3 regions was carried out from RNA transcripts. For the first round of RT-PCR on the TCR CDR3, the HTBI primer set was used together with the Qiagen OneStep RT-PCR kit. TCRdb reprocessed the public reads (quality trimming at Q25 with fastp, clone calling with MiXCR) and kept in-frame beta chains. Every CDR3 protein is listed once, alongside the most common genes and DNA of its rows. In all, the sample holds more than 600,000 distinct CDR3 sequences, and 16% of those were seen once. Roughly 8% of the sample lies in the top ten. The sequenced sample consisted of blood. These receptors were collected from a man younger than 35 with Graves' hyperthyroidism.

A few counts support this clonotype. V and J are TRBV29-1 and TRBJ2-7; weak D call: TRBD2 (5 bases). CDR1 SQVTM and CDR2 ANQGSEA come from the germline V gene. With 3 bases removed from V and 7 bases from J, the gap between germline ends came to 16 bases. The CDR3 runs 13 residues. The CDR3 spells CSVDQAATGEQYF. The CDR3 DNA follows: TGCAGCGTTGATCAAGCGGCCACGGGGGAGCAGTACTTC.

V and J are TRBV7-2 and TRBJ2-1; TRBD1 matches at 9 bases. The germline CDR1 and CDR2 sequences are SGHTA and FQGNSA. Trimming took 6 bases from V and 5 from J; bases not matched to a gene: 8. This CDR3 has 15 amino acids. The CDR3 DNA is TGTGCCAGCAGTTTGGACAGGGGATACAACAATGAGCAGTTCTTC. This sequence encodes CASSLDRGYNNEQFF.

This clonotype was seen at least ten times. The chain recombines TRBV11-1 with TRBJ2-7; 9 bases line up with TRBD2. The CDR3 runs 16 residues. The junction had 7 bases not matched to a gene; V was cut back by 4 bases and J by 0 bases. Germline CDR1 and CDR2: SGHAT and FQDESV (reference sequence). The CDR3 protein is CASSSRLAASSYEQYF. The CDR3 nucleotides read TGTGCCAGCAGCTCCCGACTAGCGGCCAGCTCCTACGAGCAGTACTTC.

The chain joins TRBV2 to TRBJ2-5; D ambiguous. CDR1 and CDR2 (germline): SNHLY, FYNNEI. This CDR3 region has 13 residues. V was clipped by 10 bases and J by 0 bases, with 12 bases between them. The CDR3: CAIQTSHQETQYF. DNA of the CDR3: TGTGCCATTCAGACGAGCCACCAAGAGACCCAGTACTTC.

The chain couples TRBV7-9 to TRBJ2-5; D is possibly TRBD2 (6 bases). V was clipped by 1 base and J by 9 bases, with 12 bases between them. This CDR3 region has 13 residues. CDR1 is SEHNR, CDR2 FQNEAQ, per germline (reference sequence). The CDR3, as DNA: TGTGCCAGCAGCTTAGAGGGGCGGGATCCCCAGTACTTC. This encodes CASSLEGRDPQYF.